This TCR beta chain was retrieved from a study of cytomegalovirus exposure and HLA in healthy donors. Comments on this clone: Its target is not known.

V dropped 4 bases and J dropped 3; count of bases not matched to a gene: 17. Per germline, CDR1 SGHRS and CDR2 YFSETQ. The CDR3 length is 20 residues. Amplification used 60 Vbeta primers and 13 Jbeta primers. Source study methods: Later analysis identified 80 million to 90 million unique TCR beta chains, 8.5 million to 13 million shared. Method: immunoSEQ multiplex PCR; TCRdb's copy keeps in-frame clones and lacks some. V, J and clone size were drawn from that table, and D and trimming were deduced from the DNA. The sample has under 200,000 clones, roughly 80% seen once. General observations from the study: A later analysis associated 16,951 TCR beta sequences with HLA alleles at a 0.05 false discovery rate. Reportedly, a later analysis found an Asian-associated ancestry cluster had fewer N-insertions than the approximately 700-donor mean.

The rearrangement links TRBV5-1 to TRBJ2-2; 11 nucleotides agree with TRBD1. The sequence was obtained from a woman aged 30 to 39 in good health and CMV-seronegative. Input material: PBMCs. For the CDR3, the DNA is TGCGCCAGCAGCACCATAAGGACAGGGGGCCTGATAGGGGACACCGGGGAGCTGTTTTTT. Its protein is CASSTIRTGGLIGDTGELFF.